The T cell receptor (beta chain) under discussion was sequenced for a study of identical twins (dated by TCRdb to 2016 to 2017). Broadly, across the study: The study deep-sequenced TCR alpha and beta repertoires from monozygotic twins, unrelated adults of various ages and cord blood to test whether fetal clonotypes persist. To rule out contamination, replicate twin experiments were performed at different times with different library preparation protocols. What the authors observed across the whole study: Abundant cord blood beta clonotypes carried fewer insertions; young adult naive repertoires showed a weaker similar trend, while memory repertoires showed none. Compared with coincidental sharing between unrelated individuals, out-of-frame TCR alpha sequences shared between twins showed an excess of sequences with low generation probability. The excess sharing between twins in beta out-of-frame sequences was weaker because fewer shared sequences reduced the signal-to-noise ratio. Zero-insertion analyses could be partly confounded by invariant T cells such as MAIT and iNKT, although diverse VJ usage argued against such confounding for most clonotypes. Conclusions relied on cross-sectional statistical analysis, since the same donors could not be followed over many years. In monozygotic twins, recombination models systematically underestimated out-of-frame TCR alpha sharing, but the models matched the sharing seen between unrelated individuals.

The sample holds many counts of this clonotype. Its antigen is not yet known. No base quality values were provided; no much bigger clone lies one nucleotide off. The cysteine opens and the phenylalanine closes a CDR3 of 16 amino acids. Only the CDR3 part of the read is kept: 48 bases, read in frame from the first base. The junction shows trimming of 7 bases on V and 0 bases on J, plus 17 bases between the germline ends. Sequences MGHDK (CDR1) and SYGVNS (CDR2) are obtained from the germline V gene. The method was 5' RACE. Sequencing was carried out with an Illumina HiSeq 2000. A universal primer binding site was introduced by template switching, and a unique molecular identifier was present in the final cDNA, enabling accurate counting of TCR cDNA molecules. Specific primers in the conserved constant-segment region were used to synthesize first-strand cDNA for TCR alpha and beta chains. To control for contamination, every cDNA library was double barcoded, receiving both a SMART-Mk sample barcode and Illumina barcodes. TruSeq adapter sequences along with Illumina sample barcodes were introduced in two successive PCR steps. Sequencing of the TCR alpha and beta cDNA libraries was done on the Illumina HiSeq platform using custom primers. In the authors' own workflow: MiGEC processed the raw reads to extract unique molecular identifiers, while MiXCR was used to determine the CDR3 positions. For each individual, recombination models were inferred using an EM algorithm with the repgenHMM and IGoR tools. The tcR package in R was used for shared clonotype analysis, with sharing normalized by the product of cloneset sizes. To study raw recombination free of thymic and clonal selection effects, out-of-frame nonproductive sequences were analyzed. TCRdb redid the processing of the public reads, applying fastp at Q25 and MiXCR, and retained in-frame beta chains. Rows with one shared CDR3 protein collapse into an entry with the most common genes and DNA. TCRdb, not the original authors, processed these V and J calls. The sample data list under 500,000 distinct CDR3 sequences, and around an eighth of these were observed just once. Of the sample, 0.95% to 1% falls within the top ten clones.

Every donor was a healthy Caucasian. Three pairs of female monozygotic twins, all aged roughly 18 to 30 years, made up the twin cohort. Positive isolation kits from Invitrogen were used to isolate the CD4+ and CD8+ T cell populations. The data also belong to a second study, concerning yellow fever vaccine responses in identical twins. The second paper states: According to the authors, in identical twins the way T cells responded to vaccination appeared partly convergent and partly personalized. The study precisely tracked vaccine-responding T cell clones in identical twins.

What was sequenced was CD4+ T cells sorted from blood. The rearranged segments are TRBV25-1 and TRBJ2-3; the D match is possibly TRBD1 or TRBD2, with 6 bases aligned in each. This TCR was sampled from a young woman in good health. The DNA sequence is TGTGCCAGCACTCACAATCAAGGGGGGAGCACAGATACGCAGTATTTT. Translated, it gives CASTHNQGGSTDTQYF.